The 9 T cell receptor beta chains given below trace back to one sample, sequenced in a study of OX40 agonist ivuxolimab in advanced cancers. Produced via immunoSEQ multiplex PCR; TCRdb's table is partial and in-frame only. The repertoire holds about 60,000 clones, with about 89% as singletons. The sequencing used CD4+ or CD8+ T cells sorted from blood, collected in a trial of the OX40 agonist ivuxolimab. These receptors were obtained from an adult with an advanced solid tumor such as melanoma, head and neck, liver or kidney cancer.

V is TRBV5-1 and J is TRBJ2-7, with D hard to call. Looked up from germline, CDR1 is SGHRS and CDR2 is YFSETQ. The CDR3 spans 13 residues. V lost 1 base to trimming and J lost 5 bases, with 10 bases between them. The CDR3 nucleotides are TGCGCCAGCAGCTTGTTTGCACGGAACGAGCAGTACTTC. As protein: CASSLFARNEQYF.

CDR3 coding DNA: TGTGCCAGCAGCGCCTCCAGGAACACTGAAGCTTTCTTT. It yields the protein CASSASRNTEAFF. V usage is TRBV7-3 and J usage is TRBJ1-1; D not resolved. The germline CDR1 and CDR2 sequences are SGHTA and FQGTGA. The ends were cut back, 5 bases at V and 1 base at J, with 8 bases in the middle. The CDR3 spans 13 residues.

V is TRBV10-1 and J is TRBJ2-2; D possibly uses TRBD1 or TRBD2 (5 bases each). The germline V gene encodes CDR1 WNHNN and CDR2 SYGVQD (reference sequence). Trimming removed 6 bases at V and 8 bases at J, with 13 bases between. The CDR3 is 13 amino acids. The CDR3 nucleotides are TGCGCCAGCAGCGGGACGAGCATTGGGGAGCTGTTTTTT. This codes for CASSGTSIGELFF.

The rearrangement uses TRBV6-5 and TRBJ2-1, with 7 bases identical to TRBD2. V trimming: 6 bases; J trimming: 4 bases; junction bases outside the gene matches: 6. Germline CDR1 and CDR2: MNHEY and SVGAGI. This CDR3 is 14 amino acids long. The CDR3 protein is CASRGGGVYNEQFF. CDR3 in DNA: TGTGCCAGCAGGGGGGGAGGGGTTTACAATGAGCAGTTCTTC.

This clone was seen only once. The CDR3 region has the DNA TGTGCCAGCACCTCGGGGTCCGGTATTGAAGCTTTCTTT. The encoded protein is CASTSGSGIEAFF. This chain links TRBV6-6 with TRBJ1-1; D call uncertain. Germline V CDR1 and CDR2: MNHNY, SVGAGI (reference sequence). V lost 7 bases, J lost 7 bases, and 16 bases lay in between. The CDR3 extends over 13 amino acids.

The genes are TRBV7-2 and TRBJ1-4; 8 bases line up with TRBD1. The germline V gene has CDR1 SGHTA and CDR2 FQGNSA. The CDR3 is 14 amino acids. Trimming at V came to 4 bases and at J to 5 bases, leaving 3 bases not matched to a gene. This CDR3 is CASSSDRDNEKLFF. CDR3 nucleotide sequence: TGTGCCAGCAGCTCGGACAGGGACAATGAAAAACTGTTTTTT.

The chain recombines TRBV7-9 with TRBJ2-3; D is uncertain. V was trimmed by 5 bases and J by 1 base, leaving 7 bases between them. The CDR3 totals 13 residues. Germline values: CDR1 SEHNR, CDR2 FQNEAQ (reference sequence). CDR3 sequence (DNA): TGTGCCAGCAGCCAGCAGGGCACAGATACGCAGTATTTT. It is translated as CASSQQGTDTQYF.

The rearrangement uses TRBV15 and TRBJ2-3; tentative D call: TRBD1 (5 bases). Deletions cut 4 bases from V and 2 bases from J, with 13 bases between. The CDR3 is 15 residues long. Looked up from germline, CDR1 is LNHNV and CDR2 is YYDKDF (reference sequence). CDR3 region: CATSTPQGYTDTQYF. As DNA, the CDR3 is TGTGCCACCAGCACACCGCAGGGTTACACAGATACGCAGTATTTT.

The J gene is TRBJ2-7, the V gene TRBV19; D unclear. Germline CDR1 reads LNHDA; CDR2 reads SQIVND (reference sequence). The CDR3 length is 13 residues. The V and J ends lost 3 bases and 5 bases respectively, with 11 bases between them. The CDR3 nucleotides read TGTGCCAGTAGTATGTGGGTATCTGACGAGCAGTACTTC. Its translation is CASSMWVSDEQYF.